This T cell receptor beta chain was captured by sequencing in a study of CD8 T cells in Susac syndrome. Germline V CDR1 and CDR2: DFQATT, SNEGSKA (reference sequence). V lost 6 bases and J 0 bases, leaving 12 bases between the germline ends. This CDR3 contains 13 residues. An input of roughly 0.5 to 1 ug of RNA was subjected to reverse transcription using random hexamers. TCRdb re-derived calls from the immunoSEQ multiplex PCR reads in MiXCR, one entry per CDR3 protein. The table includes 120,000 to 150,000 distinct CDR3 sequences, approximately 95% detected once. The TCR sequence derives from a human donor with multiple sclerosis. The V call is TRBV20-1, the J call TRBJ2-7; D is perhaps TRBD1 (5 bases). The material sequenced was CD4+ T cells from PBMCs. CDR3 amino acids: CSATTDTSYEQYF. Here the CDR3 DNA reads TGCAGTGCAACCACGGACACCTCCTACGAGCAGTACTTC.